This TCR beta chain derives from a study of IL-17A CD8 T cells in psoriatic arthritis synovium. Some background on the complete study: The study was designed to define the phenotype, molecular profile and function of synovial IL-17A+CD8+ T cells in the pathogenesis of psoriatic arthritis. On the study overall, not on this receptor specifically: Cells were obtained from synovial fluid rather than synovial tissue, because no psoriatic arthritis synovial tissue samples were available. Although most synovial CD8+ subsets stayed polyclonal, some individual clones made up over 4% of the repertoire. TCR sequencing covered only a few patients, which the authors acknowledged as a limited sample size.

Comments on this clone: Its antigen is currently not known. Base qualities are not at hand, and no much larger clone is one base apart.

Synovial fluid effusions were aspirated from actively inflamed joints of psoriatic arthritis patients. For each patient, synovial fluid served as the source from which three memory CD8+ T cell populations were isolated by sorting: Tc1 cells (IL-17A-IFNgamma+), Tc17 cells (IL-17A+) and the bulk memory fraction, allowing their TCR repertoires to be compared. The psoriatic arthritis patients fulfilled the Classification of Psoriatic Arthritis Study Group (CASPAR) criteria. The bulk memory CD8+ T cell sort included CD45RA-CD27+/- cells together with CD45RA+CD27- cells. A few patients with psoriatic arthritis provided sorted synovial fluid CD8+ T cell subsets that underwent TCRbeta sequencing. After isolation with Lymphoprep, synovial fluid mononuclear cells were cryopreserved in liquid nitrogen until use. Around 50% fetal calf serum and approximately 9% dimethyl sulfoxide were contained in the cryopreservation medium.

After DNA extraction (Qiagen), TCRbeta V-D-J rearrangements underwent bias-controlled amplification and then high-throughput sequencing (immunoSEQ; Adaptive Biotech). From the authors' description of their analysis: The immunoSEQ Analyzer platform was used for sequence-level analysis of productive sequences. Clonality was calculated as 1 minus Pielou's evenness, so values run from 0 (highly polyclonal) up to 1 (monoclonal). The Morisita index, ranging from 0 (no similarity) to 1 (complete similarity), was used to quantify repertoire overlap between subsets. TCRdb retrieved this table from immuneACCESS and kept in-frame rearrangements only. Not all clones are present; in checked studies, unresolved V genes account for under half, and no reason is known for the remainder. V and J calls and clone size come straight from that table; D and trimming were deduced from the DNA. Counted in this sample were approximately 2,500 clones; about 70% of them appeared once. The ten most abundant clones make up around 14% of the sample.

Trimming leaves V shorter by 0 bases and J shorter by 8 bases, with the junction holding 12 bases beyond the gene matches. In the germline V gene (reference sequence), CDR1 corresponds to MNHEY and CDR2 to SMNVEV. The CDR3 has 18 amino acids, counting the end cysteine and phenylalanine. CDR3 DNA is the only sequence kept; it has 54 bases, read in frame from the first base. The V and J genes are TRBV27 and TRBJ1-4, and 10 junction bases match TRBD1. Material for sequencing was memory CD8+ T cells from synovial fluid. The cell subset or site label, as the study defines it: bulk memory CD8+ T cells (CD45RA-CD27+/- and CD45RA+CD27-). The source of this sequence is a human donor with psoriatic arthritis. The nucleotide sequence is given as TGTGCCAGCAGTTTATCAGGGACAGGGGCGGCTTCGGGGGAAAAACTGTTTTTT. It codes for CASSLSGTGAASGEKLFF.